The sequence of this T cell receptor beta chain was determined in a study of PD-1 blockade in classical Hodgkin lymphoma. Regarding the study as a whole: Repertoire differences have undefined causes, possibly disease activity or prior therapy. Prior to therapy, complete responders displayed diversity much like that of newly diagnosed patients. The authors excluded patients who started nivolumab under 1 year after ASCT.

Concerning this clone: The antigen is undetermined.

Autologous stem cell transplantation was followed by relapse in every patient, and brentuximab vedotin exposure varied. Classifying best responses yielded complete response, partial response or progressive disease. Libraries were prepared by immunoSEQ multiplex PCR; TCRdb keeps only in-frame clonotypes and omits some of them. The data show under 40,000 clones, roughly 80% seen once. The material sequenced was peripheral blood mononuclear cells (PBMCs), taken at baseline. The source is a human donor with classical Hodgkin lymphoma.

CDR3 protein: CASSLNRATNEKLFF. CDR3 coding DNA: TGTGCCAGCTCTCTGAACAGGGCGACTAATGAAAAACTGTTTTTT. The V gene is TRBV18, the J gene TRBJ1-4, with D possibly TRBD1 on 6 matching bases. Germline CDR1 KGHSH, CDR2 LQKENI. This CDR3 has 15 residues. V was trimmed by 6 bases and J by 2 bases, leaving 13 bases between them. The full variable domain, completed using reference TRBV18 and TRBJ1-4, is NAGVMQNPRHLVRRRGQEARLRCSPMKGHSHVYWYRQLPEEGLKFMVYLQKENIIDESGMPKERFSAEFPKEGPSILRIQQVVRGDSAAYFCASSLNRATNEKLFFGSGTQLSVL.